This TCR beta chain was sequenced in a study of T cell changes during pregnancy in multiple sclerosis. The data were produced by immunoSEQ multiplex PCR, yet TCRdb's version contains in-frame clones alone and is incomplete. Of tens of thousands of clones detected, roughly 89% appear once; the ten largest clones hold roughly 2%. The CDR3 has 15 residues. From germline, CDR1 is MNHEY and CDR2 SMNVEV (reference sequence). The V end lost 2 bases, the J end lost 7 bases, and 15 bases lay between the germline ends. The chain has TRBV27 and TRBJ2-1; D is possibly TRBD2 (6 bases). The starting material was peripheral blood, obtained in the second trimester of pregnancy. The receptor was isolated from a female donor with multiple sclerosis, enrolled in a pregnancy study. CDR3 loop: CASSLIGGEQNEQFF. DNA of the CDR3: TGTGCCAGCAGTTTAATCGGCGGGGAACAGAATGAGCAGTTCTTC.